These 26 T cell receptor beta chains were all obtained from the same sample, sequenced in a study of T cell responses to AZD1222 COVID-19 vaccine. Generated by immunoSEQ multiplex PCR, the TCRdb table keeps only in-frame clones and is missing some. Among about 70,000 clones listed, about 83% were seen once. Material: peripheral blood, obtained on day 0 of AZD1222 vaccination. The source of these receptors is an adult in good health.

The rearrangement uses TRBV30 and TRBJ1-2; no clear D. CDR1 GTSNPN and CDR2 SVGIG come from the germline V gene (reference sequence). The CDR3 consists of 14 residues. V lost 3 bases and J 7 bases, leaving 18 bases between the germline ends. In DNA form, the CDR3 reads TGTGCCTGGAGCGCACCACGGACGTTGAGTGGCTACACCTTC. Translating gives CAWSAPRTLSGYTF.

The chain recombines TRBV6-1 with TRBJ1-5, with D unclear. V was shortened by 1 base and J by 2 bases, with 12 bases between the two germline ends. Germline CDR1 reads MNHNS; CDR2 reads SASEGT. The CDR3 length is 16 residues. The CDR3 loop is CASSEGRVRGNQPQHF. The DNA for the CDR3 is TGTGCCAGCAGTGAAGGAAGGGTTAGGGGCAATCAGCCCCAGCATTTT.

The chain has TRBV5-1 and TRBJ2-1; 12 bases align to TRBD2. The germline gives CDR1 SGHRS, CDR2 YFSETQ. Unmatched junction bases numbered 6, after V lost 4 bases and J lost 1 base. CDR3 size: 17 residues. In DNA form, the CDR3 reads TGCGCCAGCAGCCGACTAGCGGGGGTCCGTTCCTACAATGAGCAGTTCTTC. Translated: CASSRLAGVRSYNEQFF.

The CDR3 nucleotides are TGCGCCAGCAGTCAATTCCGGGGGGGGCGTACCGGGGAGCTGTTTTTT. Translating gives CASSQFRGGRTGELFF. V usage is TRBV23-1 and J usage is TRBJ2-2; 8 bases agree with TRBD2. TRBV23-1 falls under the ORF class, with uncertain function. The CDR3 is made up of 16 amino acids. The junction had 6 bases not matched to a gene; V was cut back by 1 base and J by 5 bases.

V gene TRBV19 combines with J gene TRBJ2-7, with 9 bases fitting TRBD2. Germline CDR1 is LNHDA and CDR2 is SQIVND (reference sequence). The junction had 7 bases not matched to a gene; V was cut back by 6 bases and J by 1 base. This CDR3 has 15 amino acids. The CDR3 here is CASSRSGGQSYEQYF. CDR3 bases: TGTGCCAGTAGCAGAAGCGGGGGGCAATCCTACGAGCAGTACTTC.

V gene TRBV27 combines with J gene TRBJ2-1; D possibly corresponds to TRBD2 (6 bases). CDR3 size: 13 residues. Germline V gene sequence: CDR1 MNHEY, CDR2 SMNVEV (reference sequence). V lost 7 bases, J lost 8 bases, and 15 bases lay in between. CDR3 region: CASTRLGEDEQFF. The CDR3 DNA reads TGTGCCAGCACCCGCCTGGGGGAGGATGAGCAGTTCTTC.

The chain links TRBV6-2 or TRBV6-3 to TRBJ2-1; D possibly corresponds to TRBD2 (6 bases). The germline V gene has CDR1 MNHEY and CDR2 SVGEGT. The CDR3 covers 16 residues. Trimming removed 2 bases at V and 3 bases at J, with 14 bases between. CDR3 DNA sequence: TGTGCCAGCAGTTACCCCCTAAGCGGGCACTACAATGAGCAGTTCTTC. This translates into CASSYPLSGHYNEQFF.

V and J are TRBV7-3 and TRBJ2-3; 8 nucleotides match TRBD2. The germline CDR1 and CDR2 sequences are SGHTA and FQGTGA. The V and J ends lost 5 bases and 0 bases, in that order; junction bases with no gene match: 1. The CDR3 is made up of 14 amino acids. The CDR3 DNA follows: TGTGCCAGCAGCCGGGGGGGAAGCACAGATACGCAGTATTTT. This codes for CASSRGGSTDTQYF.

The J gene is TRBJ1-3, the V gene TRBV6-5; unclear D gene. CDR1 and CDR2 from the germline V gene are MNHEY and SVGAGI. V was cut by 5 bases and J by 2 bases, with 10 bases left in between. The CDR3 runs 14 residues. The CDR3 DNA reads TGTGCCAGCAGTCGGGTGGTAGCTGGAAACACCATATATTTT. This gives the protein CASSRVVAGNTIYF.

V and J are TRBV6-2 or TRBV6-3 and TRBJ2-1; D perhaps matches TRBD1 (5 bases). Trimming stripped 5 bases from V and 9 bases from J, with 11 bases between. This CDR3 has 12 amino acids. Germline V CDR1 and CDR2: MNHEY, SVGEGT. The CDR3 DNA is TGTGCCAGCAGTCTACAGGTTGGTGAGCAGTTCTTC. Its translation: CASSLQVGEQFF.

CDR3 bases: TGTGCCAGCAGCTCTCGGACCCAAGAGACCCAGTACTTC. Translation: CASSSRTQETQYF. The gene calls are TRBV13 and TRBJ2-5; D is undetermined. V gave up 4 bases and J gave up 1 base, with 7 bases separating them. Germline CDR1 PRHDT, CDR2 FYEKMQ (reference sequence). This CDR3 is built from 13 residues.

In this sample, this clone turned up once. The rearrangement uses TRBV30 and TRBJ2-5; D is undetermined. Germline values: CDR1 GTSNPN, CDR2 SVGIG (reference sequence). The CDR3 runs to 12 residues. Trimming shortened V by 0 bases and J by 4 bases, and 6 bases separated the two germline ends. The CDR3 DNA reads as TGTGCCTGGAGTGTGGACCTAGAGACCCAGTACTTC. Its protein is CAWSVDLETQYF.

This chain joins TRBV27 and TRBJ1-6; 7 bases line up with TRBD1. Germline V gene sequence: CDR1 MNHEY, CDR2 SMNVEV (reference sequence). Germline trimming cut 7 bases from V and 10 bases from J; bases unmatched to any gene: 7. The CDR3 loop spans 13 amino acids. The chain's CDR3 is CASNKGAGSPLHF. The DNA for the CDR3 is TGTGCCAGCAACAAGGGGGCAGGATCACCCCTCCACTTT.

This chain joins TRBV4-2 and TRBJ2-1, with D perhaps matching TRBD2 (5 bases). V was pared by 1 base and J by 9 bases, with 16 bases between. The CDR3 extends over 15 amino acids. The germline V gene has CDR1 LGHNA and CDR2 YNFKEQ. For the CDR3, the DNA is TGTGCCAGCAGCCAAGGCGACAACGGGGTGGGTGAGCAGTTCTTC. Its protein is CASSQGDNGVGEQFF.

The rearrangement joins TRBV28 to TRBJ1-3; the D gene is possibly TRBD1 (5 bases). Per the germline V gene, CDR1 is MDHEN and CDR2 is SYDVKM. The CDR3 runs to 12 residues. Trimming stripped 7 bases from V and 11 bases from J, with 15 bases between. The CDR3 loop reads CASTGGWGPIYF. CDR3 nucleotides: TGTGCCAGCACCGGGGGTTGGGGACCCATATATTTT.

The V gene is TRBV28, the J gene TRBJ1-2; 9 nucleotides match TRBD1. V was pared by 6 bases and J by 7 bases, with 6 bases of the junction left unmatched. The length of the CDR3 is 13 residues. Germline CDR1 is MDHEN and CDR2 is SYDVKM. The CDR3 here is CASRIQGAGGYTF. The CDR3 coding sequence is TGTGCCAGCAGGATACAGGGGGCAGGTGGCTACACCTTC.

The V and J genes are TRBV7-2 and TRBJ1-6; D is uncertain. Germline CDR1 reads SGHTA; CDR2 reads FQGNSA. This CDR3 has 16 amino acids. V dropped 5 bases and J dropped 0 bases, with 11 bases sitting between them. The CDR3 nucleotides are TGTGCCAGCAGCCGTCCCCAGAGCTCCTATAATTCACCCCTCCACTTT. Amino acids: CASSRPQSSYNSPLHF.

V gene TRBV4-1 combines with J gene TRBJ2-5; 7 nucleotides agree with TRBD1. Germline CDR1 and CDR2: MGHRA and YSYEKL. Germline trimming cut 4 bases from V and 2 bases from J; bases unmatched to any gene: 10. The CDR3 totals 16 residues. The CDR3 sequence: CASSPEGQTLQETQYF. CDR3 DNA sequence: TGCGCCAGCAGCCCAGAGGGACAGACCCTTCAAGAGACCCAGTACTTC.

The V call is TRBV19, the J call TRBJ1-1, with a tentative D call TRBD1 (5 bases). The CDR3 runs to 13 residues. CDR1 LNHDA and CDR2 SQIVND come from the germline V gene (reference sequence). With 1 base removed from V and 8 bases from J, the gap between germline ends came to 11 bases. The CDR3 spells CASSIGGVAEAFF. The CDR3 DNA sequence: TGTGCCAGTAGTATAGGGGGCGTCGCCGAAGCTTTCTTT.

This chain links TRBV27 with TRBJ2-3, with no clear D. The CDR3 has 12 amino acids. V was pared by 4 bases and J by 2 bases, with 4 bases between. Germline V gene sequence: CDR1 MNHEY, CDR2 SMNVEV (reference sequence). The CDR3 here is CASSSVTDTQYF. DNA of the CDR3: TGTGCCAGCAGTTCCGTCACAGATACGCAGTATTTT.

The chain links TRBV6-2 or TRBV6-3 to TRBJ2-5; the D is unclear. Trimming took off 5 bases at V and 0 bases at J, with 7 bases between the two ends. This CDR3 is built from 13 residues. CDR1 is MNHEY, CDR2 SVGEGT, per germline. CDR3 nucleotide sequence: TGTGCCAGCAGTAGTGGCTACCAAGAGACCCAGTACTTC. The encoded protein is CASSSGYQETQYF.

Sample share makes this clone medium-sized. This chain links TRBV30 with TRBJ1-5; D ambiguous. V was pared by 2 bases and J by 7 bases, with 12 bases between. CDR1 GTSNPN and CDR2 SVGIG come from the germline V gene (reference sequence). This CDR3 comprises 13 residues. CDR3 nucleotide sequence: TGTGCCTGGAGTCGGCAGGATGAGCAGCCCCAGCATTTT. The encoded protein is CAWSRQDEQPQHF.

The gene calls are TRBV5-4 and TRBJ2-2, with TRBD2 matching over 8 bases. The CDR3 has 16 residues. The germline V gene has CDR1 SGHNT and CDR2 YYREEE (reference sequence). Losses at the gene ends were 5 bases for V and 3 bases for J; bases not matched to a gene: 9. This CDR3 reads CASSLGRGADTGELFF. The CDR3, as DNA: TGTGCCAGCAGTCTAGGGCGGGGGGCCGACACCGGGGAGCTGTTTTTT.

The chain employs TRBV25-1 and TRBJ2-3; perhaps D is TRBD1 or TRBD2 (5 bases each). V was cut by 8 bases and J by 1 base, with 16 bases left in between. The length of the CDR3 is 15 residues. Germline CDR1 and CDR2: MGHDK and SYGVNS. The CDR3: CASVPPLGGTDTQYF. The CDR3 coding sequence is TGTGCCAGCGTCCCACCCTTGGGGGGCACAGATACGCAGTATTTT.

This chain links TRBV30 with TRBJ2-7; D might be TRBD2 (5 bases). Trimming shortened V by 3 bases and J by 7 bases, and 13 bases separated the two germline ends. Germline V gene lookup returns CDR1 GTSNPN and CDR2 SVGIG (reference sequence). This CDR3 has 12 amino acids. The CDR3 DNA is TGTGCCTGGAGGGCAGGTCCGGGGGAGCAGTACTTC. Translating it yields CAWRAGPGEQYF.

J is TRBJ1-2 and V is TRBV6-5; weak D call: TRBD1 (5 bases). This CDR3 contains 16 residues. V was trimmed by 4 bases and J by 0 bases, leaving 15 bases between them. From germline, CDR1 is MNHEY and CDR2 SVGAGI. CDR3 sequence: CASSSQRGIANYGYTF. CDR3 DNA sequence: TGTGCCAGCAGTTCACAAAGGGGAATAGCTAACTATGGCTACACCTTC.